This record covers a single T cell receptor beta chain. Into CD45RA+ naive and CD45RA-negative memory subsets, the CD4+ cells were split. V was shortened by 6 bases and J by 7 bases, with 10 bases between the two germline ends. The germline V gene encodes CDR1 SGHVS and CDR2 FQNEAQ. This CDR3 is 12 amino acids long. Assay execution proceeded at the deep level. Sequenced by immunoSEQ multiplex PCR; TCRdb stores in-frame clones only, minus some. This sample has some 2.1 million clones, with about 95% found just once. This record belongs to a study of shared clonotypes between healthy human individuals. The receptor's source is a man younger than 35 in good health. The chain carries TRBV7-8 and TRBJ2-1; weak D call: TRBD1 (5 bases). The sequenced material came from naive CD4+ T cells sorted from blood. Subset denoted: CD45RA+ positively selected. The CDR3 DNA is TGTGCCAGCAGTCAACAGGCGAATGAGCAGTTCTTC. Translating it yields CASSQQANEQFF.